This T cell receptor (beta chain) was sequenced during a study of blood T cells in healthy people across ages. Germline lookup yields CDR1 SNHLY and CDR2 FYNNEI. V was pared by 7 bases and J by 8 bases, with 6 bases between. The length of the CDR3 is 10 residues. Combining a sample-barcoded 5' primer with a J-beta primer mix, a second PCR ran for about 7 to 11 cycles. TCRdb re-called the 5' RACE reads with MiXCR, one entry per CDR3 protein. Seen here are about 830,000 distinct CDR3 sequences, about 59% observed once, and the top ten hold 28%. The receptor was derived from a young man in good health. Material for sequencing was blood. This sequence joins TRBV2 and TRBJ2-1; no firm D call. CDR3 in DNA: TGTGCCAGCATCGTCCATGAGCAGTTCTTC. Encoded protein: CASIVHEQFF.